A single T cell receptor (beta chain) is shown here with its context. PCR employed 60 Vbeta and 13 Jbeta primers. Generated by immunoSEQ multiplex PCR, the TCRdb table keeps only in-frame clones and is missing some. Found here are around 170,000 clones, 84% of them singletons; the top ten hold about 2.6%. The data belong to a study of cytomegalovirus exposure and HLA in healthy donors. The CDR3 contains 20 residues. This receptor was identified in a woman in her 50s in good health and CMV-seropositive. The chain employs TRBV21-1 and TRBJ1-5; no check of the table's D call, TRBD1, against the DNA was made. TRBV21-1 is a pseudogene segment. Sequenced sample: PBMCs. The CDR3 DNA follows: TGTGCCAGCAGCAAAGTGGCCCAGGGTCGGACAGGGGTTAGGAATCAGCCCCAGCATTTT. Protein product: CASSKVAQGRTGVRNQPQHF.